This T cell receptor (beta chain) is drawn from a study of T-cell memory formation after mild COVID-19. Background on the study: TCR clusters were mostly confined to one donor each. The study, taken as a whole, reports: CD4+ contracting clones lay mainly in CM and EM, CD8+ ones in EMRA. Day 15 to 85 contracting clones showed balanced CD4/CD8; later expanders leaned CD4+.

For this clonotype: Its antigen is currently unknown.

Germline V CDR1 and CDR2: GTSNPN, SVGIG (reference sequence). The ends were cut back, 4 bases at V and 6 bases at J, with 15 bases in the middle. There are 14 residues in the CDR3. Constant-segment primers served in 5'RACE that generated TCR alpha and TCR beta cDNA libraries bearing sample barcodes and UMIs. TCRdb independently ran MiXCR on the 5' RACE reads; one entry per CDR3 protein. The sample has hundreds of thousands of distinct CDR3 sequences; around a quarter are singletons. The sequenced sample was PBMCs or a T cell subset sorted from them (not recorded which). The V gene is TRBV30, the J gene TRBJ2-2, with D perhaps TRBD2 (5 bases). This TCR came from an adult woman who had mild COVID-19 (a few samples of this study predate the infection). Cell type and time point are not known. CDR3 amino acids: CAWNRNSRAGELFF. CDR3 coding DNA: TGTGCCTGGAATCGGAACTCGAGGGCCGGGGAGCTGTTTTTT.